The 13 T cell receptor beta chains in this list originate from one sample, sequenced in a study of beta chain features in type 1 diabetes. Of the isolated RNA, all was reverse transcribed, and so the sequenced material was expressed TCRB transcripts. Generated by immunoSEQ multiplex PCR, the TCRdb table keeps only in-frame clones and is missing some. This table holds under 400,000 clones, 10% to 15% found once. Sequencing used naive CD4+ T cells from blood. All receptors come from a man younger than 35 in good health.

The chain joins TRBV27 to TRBJ2-3; TRBD2 agrees at 14 bases. The CDR3 loop spans 16 amino acids. Looked up from germline, CDR1 is MNHEY and CDR2 is SMNVEV (reference sequence). V gave up 5 bases and J gave up 6 bases; unmatched junction bases: 7. CDR3 protein: CASSPGLAGGGDTQYF. The DNA for the CDR3 is TGTGCCAGCAGTCCCGGACTAGCGGGAGGCGGGGATACGCAGTATTTT.

V gene TRBV18 combines with J gene TRBJ2-7, with D possibly matching TRBD1 (5 bases). From germline, CDR1 is KGHSH and CDR2 LQKENI. Deletions cut 4 bases from V and 2 bases from J, with 12 bases between. The CDR3 extends over 14 amino acids. CDR3 residues: CASSLTGEPYEQYF. The CDR3 bases are TGTGCCAGCTCACTAACAGGAGAGCCCTACGAGCAGTACTTC.

V usage is TRBV28 and J usage is TRBJ1-2; tentatively, D is TRBD1 (6 bases). Germline V CDR1 and CDR2: MDHEN, SYDVKM. CDR3 length: 14 residues. Trimming pared 6 bases from V and 8 bases from J, leaving 19 bases between. The CDR3 loop reads CASRLLSGEGGYTF. In nucleotides, the CDR3 is TGTGCCAGCAGATTGCTCTCAGGGGAGGGAGGCTACACCTTC.

The V gene is TRBV29-1, the J gene TRBJ1-4; D call uncertain. CDR1 and CDR2 from the germline V gene are SQVTM and ANQGSEA. Trimming took off 4 bases at V and 6 bases at J, with 12 bases between the two ends. The CDR3 runs 13 residues. The CDR3 loop is CSVAPNGDEKLFF. For the CDR3, the DNA is TGCAGCGTTGCACCGAACGGGGATGAAAAACTGTTTTTT.

This clone was seen more than once but under ten times. The chain employs TRBV27 and TRBJ2-7, with D hard to call. Trimming cost V 5 bases and J 3 bases, with 5 bases left between them. The CDR3 runs 11 residues. Germline loops: CDR1 MNHEY, CDR2 SMNVEV (reference sequence). The CDR3 is CASSTGYEQYF. The CDR3 nucleotides read TGTGCCAGCAGTACGGGCTACGAGCAGTACTTC.

The chain recombines TRBV7-9 with TRBJ2-7, with D perhaps matching TRBD1 (6 bases). With 3 bases removed from V and 4 bases from J, the gap between germline ends came to 7 bases. Germline V gene data show CDR1 as SEHNR and CDR2 as FQNEAQ (reference sequence). The CDR3 consists of 12 residues. For the CDR3, the DNA is TGTGCCAGCAGCTTTGGACAGTACGAGCAGTACTTC. Translating gives CASSFGQYEQYF.

CDR3: CASSHNRRTDTQYF. The DNA for the CDR3 is TGTGCCAGCAGCCACAACAGGCGCACAGATACGCAGTATTTT. The rearrangement links TRBV7-2 to TRBJ2-3, with a possible D match to TRBD1 (5 bases). The CDR3 has 14 residues. The ends were cut back, 5 bases at V and 1 base at J, with 10 bases in the middle. CDR1 SGHTA and CDR2 FQGNSA come from the germline V gene. Based on the CDR3 plus reference TRBV7-2 and TRBJ2-3, the full variable domain is GAGVSQSPSNKVTEKGKDVELRCDPISGHTALYWYRQSLGQGLEFLIYFQGNSAPDKSGLPSDRFSAERTGGSVSTLTIQRTQQEDSAVYLCASSHNRRTDTQYFGPGTRLTVL.

V gene TRBV2 combines with J gene TRBJ2-3, with 7 bases identical to TRBD2. Germline V lookup: CDR1 SNHLY, CDR2 FYNNEI. The CDR3 is 15 residues long. V gave up 7 bases and J gave up 4 bases; unmatched junction bases: 11. The CDR3 loop reads CASTPRRGGADTQYF. The CDR3 DNA follows: TGTGCCAGCACCCCGAGGAGGGGAGGGGCAGATACGCAGTATTTT.

V is TRBV28 and J is TRBJ2-7; 8 nucleotides match TRBD2. Germline V lookup: CDR1 MDHEN, CDR2 SYDVKM. The junction had 11 bases not matched to a gene; V was cut back by 8 bases and J by 2 bases. The CDR3 is made up of 15 amino acids. The DNA of the CDR3 is TGTGCCAGCTGGGACCTAACGGGAGGGCCCTACGAGCAGTACTTC. Its translation is CASWDLTGGPYEQYF.

This clone occurred a few times. At one of its ends the junction is not consistent with the germline gene, which may arise from a read error. The CDR3 is CARSLRGSSYEQYF. CDR3 in DNA: TGTGCCCGGAGTCTACGGGGGAGCTCCTACGAGCAGTACTTC. The chain uses TRBV30 and TRBJ2-7; possibly TRBD2 for D (6 bases). The CDR3 contains 14 residues. From germline, CDR1 is GTSNPN and CDR2 SVGIG (reference sequence).

The chain employs TRBV20-1 and TRBJ1-1; D remains ambiguous. The germline V and J ends were trimmed by 4 bases and 4 bases, with 7 bases remaining between them. CDR1 DFQATT and CDR2 SNEGSKA come from the germline V gene (reference sequence). The CDR3 is 11 amino acids. The CDR3 is CSANPGTEAFF. The CDR3 bases are TGCAGTGCTAATCCGGGCACTGAAGCTTTCTTT.

A few counts support this clone. The CDR3 reads CASSTLGQNEQYF. The DNA for the CDR3 is TGTGCCAGTAGTACCTTAGGACAGAACGAGCAGTACTTC. The genes are TRBV19 and TRBJ2-7; weak D call: TRBD1 (6 bases). The CDR3 runs 13 residues. Trimming removed 4 bases from V and 5 bases from J, with 12 bases in between. Germline assignment: CDR1 LNHDA and CDR2 SQIVND (reference sequence).

The sample holds a few counts of this clone. The chain links TRBV7-3 to TRBJ1-1; 10 positions match TRBD1. Looked up from germline, CDR1 is SGHTA and CDR2 is FQGTGA. Trimming at V came to 4 bases and at J to 3 bases, leaving 5 bases not matched to a gene. The CDR3 has 15 amino acids. The CDR3 nucleotides are TGTGCCAGCAGCTCAGGGGACAGGGGATACACTGAAGCTTTCTTT. Protein: CASSSGDRGYTEAFF.